The 15 T cell receptor beta chains in this list originate from one sample, sequenced in a study of blood T cells in healthy people across ages. With a J-beta primer mix and a sample-barcoded 5' primer, a second PCR ran 7 to 11 cycles. TCRdb re-called the 5' RACE reads with MiXCR, one entry per CDR3 protein. The sample consists of just over 1 million distinct CDR3 sequences, more than 35% of them appearing once. Input material: blood. The source is a woman aged 60-70 years in good health.

Written as DNA, the CDR3 is TGCGCCAGCAGCCAAGGGGCAGGGGGGACAGAGACCCAGTACTTC. This sequence encodes CASSQGAGGTETQYF. The chain carries TRBV4-1 and TRBJ2-5; the D gene is possibly TRBD1 (7 bases). CDR3 length: 15 residues. CDR1 is MGHRA, CDR2 YSYEKL, per germline. Between the trimmed V and J ends, which lost 1 base and 4 bases, there was a span of 13 bases.

The chain uses TRBV5-1 and TRBJ2-3, with D tentatively TRBD2 (5 bases). The CDR3 extends over 18 amino acids. Deletions cut 1 base from V and 0 bases from J, with 18 bases between. Germline V gene sequence: CDR1 SGHRS, CDR2 YFSETQ. The CDR3 here is CASSLNGFDGISTDTQYF. CDR3 coding DNA: TGCGCCAGCAGCTTGAATGGGTTCGACGGGATTAGCACAGATACGCAGTATTTT.

The V call is TRBV28, the J call TRBJ2-5; 11 positions match TRBD2. The J call is uncertain, as TRBJ2-7 better fits the DNA end. Germline V gene lookup returns CDR1 MDHEN and CDR2 SYDVKM. The CDR3 totals 16 residues. CDR3 DNA sequence: TGTGCCAGCAGTCCCACTAGCGGGAGTCGCACCTACGAGCAGTACTTC. Translated: CASSPTSGSRTYEQYF.

This clonotype was recorded a few times. The rearrangement links TRBV27 to TRBJ2-3, with a possible D match to TRBD1 (5 bases). The V gene lost 5 bases and the J gene lost 0 bases, with 12 bases spanning the gap. There are 15 residues in the CDR3. Germline assignment: CDR1 MNHEY and CDR2 SMNVEV (reference sequence). The CDR3 loop reads CASSIIQASTDTQYF. The CDR3 DNA is TGTGCCAGCAGTATAATACAGGCTAGCACAGATACGCAGTATTTT.

The chain employs TRBV5-1 and TRBJ1-2; 8 bases are shared with TRBD1. Germline CDR1 and CDR2: SGHRS and YFSETQ. V dropped 4 bases and J dropped 6; count of bases not matched to a gene: 8. This CDR3 is 14 amino acids long. The CDR3 DNA follows: TGCGCCAGCAGCCATGGACAGGGCGGCCATGGCTACACCTTC. It translates to CASSHGQGGHGYTF.

Only a few counts were recorded for this clonotype. The V and J genes are TRBV27 and TRBJ1-4; weak D call: TRBD1 (6 bases). Germline CDR1 is MNHEY and CDR2 is SMNVEV (reference sequence). Trimming shortened V by 5 bases and J by 7 bases, and 17 bases separated the two germline ends. The CDR3 sequence is 15 residues long. The CDR3 region is CASSPGTRRGEKLFF. For the CDR3, the DNA is TGTGCCAGCAGTCCCGGGACAAGGAGAGGTGAAAAACTGTTTTTT.

The chain is built from TRBV29-1 and TRBJ2-7, with a weak D call TRBD2 (6 bases). The germline V gene has CDR1 SQVTM and CDR2 ANQGSEA. This CDR3 comprises 14 residues. Trimming took 6 bases from V and 0 from J, leaving 15 bases between them. In DNA form, the CDR3 reads TGCAGCGTCCCCGGACCGGACTACTCCTACGAGCAGTACTTC. This codes for CSVPGPDYSYEQYF.

This clonotype was found a few times. V is TRBV6-6 and J is TRBJ2-7; either TRBD1 or TRBD2 may supply D (6 bases each). The germline V gene has CDR1 MNHNY and CDR2 SVGAGI (reference sequence). Trimming took 6 bases from V and 6 from J, leaving 18 bases between them. The CDR3 sequence is 14 residues long. The CDR3 sequence: CASSPAYGGPEQYF. The CDR3 coding sequence is TGTGCCAGCAGCCCTGCTTATGGGGGGCCCGAGCAGTACTTC.

This clonotype has only a few counts. The rearrangement uses TRBV29-1 and TRBJ2-7; 11 nucleotides match TRBD1. Trimming took 5 bases from V and 1 from J; bases not matched to a gene: 4. In germline, CDR1 is SQVTM, CDR2 ANQGSEA. The CDR3 contains 14 residues. CDR3 in DNA: TGCAGCGTTCAAGGGACAGGGGGGTCCTACGAGCAGTACTTC. It encodes CSVQGTGGSYEQYF.

Only a few counts were recorded for this clonotype. The chain couples TRBV5-1 to TRBJ1-2; no clear D gene. The germline V gene encodes CDR1 SGHRS and CDR2 YFSETQ. V dropped 5 bases and J dropped 1 base, with 6 bases sitting between them. The CDR3 spans 12 residues. CDR3 amino acids: CASRKDNYGYTF. The CDR3 DNA sequence: TGCGCCAGCAGGAAAGATAACTATGGCTACACCTTC.

This clonotype was recorded a few times. V usage is TRBV7-6 and J usage is TRBJ2-7; 13 nucleotides match TRBD2. Trimming removed 1 base from V and 4 bases from J; junction bases left unmatched: 4. The germline V gene has CDR1 SGHVS and CDR2 FNYEAQ. This CDR3 spans 16 amino acids. The CDR3 nucleotides read TGTGCCAGCAGCTTAGAGGGACTAGCGGGACGGTACGAGCAGTACTTC. Translation: CASSLEGLAGRYEQYF.

This clonotype was seen more than once but under ten times. The V gene is TRBV4-1, the J gene TRBJ2-7, with 7 bases aligning to TRBD1. Germline V CDR1 and CDR2: MGHRA, YSYEKL. The CDR3 extends over 16 amino acids. After removal of 3 bases from V and 0 bases from J, the junction contained 8 bases not matched to a gene. The CDR3 loop reads CASSQKSTGTSYEQYF. The CDR3 DNA follows: TGCGCCAGCAGCCAGAAATCGACAGGGACCTCCTACGAGCAGTACTTC.

The CDR3 DNA reads as TGCGCCAGCAGCTTGGATGCAGGGCCCTATGGCTACACCTTC. Residues: CASSLDAGPYGYTF. The chain is built from TRBV5-1 and TRBJ1-2; D is possibly TRBD1 (5 bases). This CDR3 region has 14 residues. Germline V gene lookup returns CDR1 SGHRS and CDR2 YFSETQ. V lost 0 bases and J lost 4, with 10 bases in between.

The chain joins TRBV5-1 to TRBJ2-3; 9 bases match TRBD2. The CDR3 has 16 residues. V was clipped by 3 bases and J by 0 bases; unmatched bases: 5. Per the germline V gene, CDR1 is SGHRS and CDR2 is YFSETQ. In DNA, the CDR3 is TGCGCCAGCAGCTCGGGACTAGCTCCAAGCACAGATACGCAGTATTTT. It is translated as CASSSGLAPSTDTQYF.

The CDR3 loop is CSARERRLITDTQYF. CDR3 nucleotide sequence: TGCAGTGCTAGAGAGAGGAGACTTATCACAGATACGCAGTATTTT. The V call is TRBV20-1, the J call TRBJ2-3; D call uncertain. V lost 0 bases and J 2 bases, leaving 12 bases between the germline ends. Germline-derived CDR1 and CDR2 are DFQATT and SNEGSKA (reference sequence). CDR3 size: 15 residues.